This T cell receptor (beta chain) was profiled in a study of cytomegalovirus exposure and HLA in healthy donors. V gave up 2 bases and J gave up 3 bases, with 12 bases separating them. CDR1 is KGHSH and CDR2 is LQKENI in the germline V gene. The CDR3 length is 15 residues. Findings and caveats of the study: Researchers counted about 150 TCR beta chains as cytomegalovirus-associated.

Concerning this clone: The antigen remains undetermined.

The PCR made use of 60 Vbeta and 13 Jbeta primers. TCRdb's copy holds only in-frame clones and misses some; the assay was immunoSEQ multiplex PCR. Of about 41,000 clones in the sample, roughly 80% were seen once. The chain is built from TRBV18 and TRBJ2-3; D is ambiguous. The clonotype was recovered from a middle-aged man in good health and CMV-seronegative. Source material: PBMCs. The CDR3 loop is CASSPGAIRTDTQYF. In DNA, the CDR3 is TGTGCCAGCTCACCAGGCGCTATCAGGACAGATACGCAGTATTTT.